A single sample gave rise to the 10 T cell receptor beta chains below, sequenced in a study of cytomegalovirus exposure and HLA in healthy donors. The study ran its PCR with 60 Vbeta and 13 Jbeta primers. Produced via immunoSEQ multiplex PCR; TCRdb's table is partial and in-frame only. The sample consists of around 98,000 clones, more than 65% of them appearing once. Specimen: PBMCs. These TCRs come from a human donor in good health.

This clone was seen a few times. The chain links TRBV4-1 to TRBJ2-7; D gene uncertain. V lost 2 bases and J lost 3, with 8 bases in between. Germline V gene lookup returns CDR1 MGHRA and CDR2 YSYEKL. This CDR3 region has 13 residues. Here the CDR3 DNA reads TGCGCCAGCAGCCAACGCACCTACTACGAGCAGTACTTC. This gives the protein CASSQRTYYEQYF.

The chain employs TRBV5-6 and TRBJ2-1, with D hard to call. Looked up from germline, CDR1 is SGHDT and CDR2 is YYEEEE. The V end was cut by 0 bases, the J end by 13 bases, with 14 bases between. The CDR3 spans 13 residues. The CDR3 bases are TGTGCCAGCAGCTTGGTATCTGCGTTGCTACAGTTCTTC. Protein sequence: CASSLVSALLQFF. Together with reference TRBV5-6 and TRBJ2-1, the CDR3 gives the full variable domain: DAGVTQSPTHLIKTRGQQVTLRCSPKSGHDTVSWYQQALGQGPQFIFQYYEEEERQRGNFPDRFSGHQFPNYSSELNVNALLLGDSALYLCASSLVSALLQFFGPGTRLTVL.

The chain links TRBV29-1 to TRBJ1-1; the match to TRBD1 covers 8 bases. The trim removed 7 bases at V and 1 base at J, leaving 11 bases unmatched. The CDR3 extends over 15 amino acids. Germline-derived CDR1 and CDR2 are SQVTM and ANQGSEA. CDR3 nucleotide sequence: TGCAGCGCCCCCGGGGAGGGACAGGCGAACACTGAAGCTTTCTTT. The encoded protein is CSAPGEGQANTEAFF.

The J gene is TRBJ1-2, the V gene TRBV6-1; the match to TRBD1 covers 9 bases. The CDR3 spans 14 residues. Germline loops: CDR1 MNHNS, CDR2 SASEGT. Losses at the gene ends were 7 bases for V and 5 bases for J; bases not matched to a gene: 8. CDR3 DNA: TGTGCCAGCACCGAACAGGGGGCATATTATGGCTACACCTTC. Its protein product is CASTEQGAYYGYTF.

V and J are TRBV9 and TRBJ2-5; 7 bases are shared with TRBD1. The CDR3 is 17 residues long. The germline V gene has CDR1 SGDLS and CDR2 YYNGEE. The V segment lost 0 bases and the J segment 4 bases; nucleotides outside the gene matches: 12. The CDR3 DNA follows: TGTGCCAGCAGCGTAGGAGAAGGGGGCAGGTTGGGAGAGACCCAGTACTTC. Translation: CASSVGEGGRLGETQYF.

The chain combines TRBV2 with TRBJ1-5, with 8 positions matching TRBD1. V dropped 7 bases and J dropped 9; count of bases not matched to a gene: 8. Germline-derived CDR1 and CDR2 are SNHLY and FYNNEI. The CDR3 has 13 residues. CDR3 in DNA: TGTGCCAGCAAGGCAGGGGGCGCAGGGCCCCAGCATTTT. It encodes CASKAGGAGPQHF.

The chain links TRBV9 to TRBJ1-1, with 8 bases that match TRBD1. With 0 bases clipped from V and 2 bases from J, the junction kept 3 bases outside the gene matches. CDR1 is SGDLS, CDR2 YYNGEE, per germline. CDR3 length: 15 amino acids. Here the CDR3 DNA reads TGTGCCAGCAGCGTAGTAGACAGGGGAAACACTGAAGCTTTCTTT. It translates to CASSVVDRGNTEAFF.

The chain combines TRBV5-1 with TRBJ2-1; 11 bases map to TRBD2. The CDR3 is 15 residues long. Germline lookup yields CDR1 SGHRS and CDR2 YFSETQ. With V trimmed by 5 bases and J by 3 bases, 4 bases remained unmatched. The CDR3 region is CASRPGLADYNEQFF. CDR3 coding DNA: TGCGCCAGCAGACCGGGACTAGCGGACTACAATGAGCAGTTCTTC.

This chain connects TRBV7-9 to TRBJ1-1, with TRBD1 matching over 8 bases. The length of the CDR3 is 15 residues. Germline V lookup: CDR1 SEHNR, CDR2 FQNEAQ (reference sequence). V lost 2 bases to trimming and J lost 0 bases; unmatched junction nucleotides: 2. The CDR3 protein is CASSLSGGMNTEAFF. DNA of the CDR3: TGTGCCAGCAGCTTATCAGGGGGCATGAACACTGAAGCTTTCTTT.

As for this clone: A junction end diverges from the germline sequence, so it may reflect a read error. The sample holds other DNA sequences that translate to the same CDR3. The chain employs TRBV5-1 and TRBJ2-3, with 7 bases that match TRBD2. There are 16 residues in the CDR3. Germline V gene lookup returns CDR1 SGHRS and CDR2 YFSETQ. The CDR3 nucleotides read TGCGCTAGCAGCTTGGGCTCTAGCGGATTCACAGATACGCAGTATTTT. Encoded protein: CASSLGSSGFTDTQYF.